This entry is about one T cell receptor (beta chain). Its antigen is not identified. The data were obtained in a study of shared clonotypes between healthy human individuals. Overall study findings and caveats: It was observed that around 5% of naive CD4 clonotypes were shared across a few donors.

Profiling relied on immunoSEQ multiplex PCR, and the TCRdb table lists in-frame clones only, not all of them. Among around 2.1 million clones, approximately 96% were seen once, and the ten largest hold around 0.13%. The specimen sequenced was naive CD4+ T cells sorted from blood. As to subset: CD45RA+ positively selected. The clonotype was recovered from a man in his late teens or twenties in good health.

CDR3 DNA sequence: TGTGCCAGTAGTAAATCCACAGGGAGGGGGAATCAGCCCCAGCATTTT. Translating it yields CASSKSTGRGNQPQHF. The V and J genes are TRBV19 and TRBJ1-5; D might be TRBD1 (6 bases). The CDR3 runs 16 residues. Trimming removed 4 bases from V and 4 bases from J, with 17 bases in between. Germline assignment: CDR1 LNHDA and CDR2 SQIVND (reference sequence).